This is a list of T cell receptor beta chains from one sample in a study of PD-1 blockade in classical Hodgkin lymphoma. Assay: immunoSEQ multiplex PCR; the TCRdb copy retains only in-frame clones and omits some. The data hold about 30,000 clones, with roughly 70% observed a single time. Sample: peripheral blood mononuclear cells (PBMCs), taken before the second cycle of nivolumab. Receptors originate from a human donor with classical Hodgkin lymphoma. Each CDR3 is given with its conserved first and last residue. D genes are given only for firm matches. Clone size, where shown, is once, few, many, or a class for clones that have expanded.

V	size	length	J	D	DNA	CDR3
TRBV10-1	-	12	TRBJ1-5	-	TGCGCCAGCAGTGACGGTAATCAGCCCCAGCATTTT	CASSDGNQPQHF
TRBV10-3	-	18	TRBJ1-3	-	TGTGCCATCAGCTCACGAGAGGGGCGGCCGGGGTGGGGAAACACCATATATTTT	CAISSREGRPGWGNTIYF
TRBV2	-	16	TRBJ1-5	TRBD1	TGTGCCAGCAGTGAAACTCTCGCAGGGGGGGCTCAGCCCCAGCATTTT	CASSETLAGGAQPQHF
TRBV6-6	-	15	TRBJ1-2	-	TGTGCCAGCAGGCGGAGACAGTTAAACTTCTATGGCTACACCTTC	CASRRRQLNFYGYTF
TRBV7-9	-	16	TRBJ2-3	-	TGTGCCAGCAGCCCAGCCCGGACATACACCACAGATACGCAGTATTTT	CASSPARTYTTDTQYF
TRBV28	once	13	TRBJ2-5	-	TGTGCCAGCAGTGGACGGAGACGGGAGACCCAGTACTTC	CASSGRRRETQYF
TRBV7-9	-	12	TRBJ1-1	TRBD1	TGTGCCAGCAGCCGCGGACAGGGGCCAGCTTTCTTT	CASSRGQGPAFF
TRBV5-1	few	14	TRBJ1-4	-	TGCGCCAGCAGCTATAAACCGTCTGGCGAAAAACTGTTTTTT	CASSYKPSGEKLFF
TRBV7-9	-	15	TRBJ1-5	-	TGTGCCAGCAGCTTGTCCGGGGTCCGCAATCAGCCCCAGCATTTT	CASSLSGVRNQPQHF
TRBV6-1	few	16	TRBJ1-5	TRBD1	TGTGCCAGCAGTGAAGCGGGGACAGGTGGGTGGGCCCCCCAGCATTTT	CASSEAGTGGWAPQHF
TRBV28	few	12	TRBJ1-2	-	TGTGCCAGCAGTTTATATCGGGAGGGCTACACCTTC	CASSLYREGYTF
TRBV4-2	-	17	TRBJ2-5	TRBD2	TGTGCCAGCAGCCCCCGGTGGGGCGGGGGGGTACAAGAGACCCAGTACTTC	CASSPRWGGGVQETQYF
TRBV2	-	15	TRBJ1-6	-	TGTGCCAGCGGTGGGGCCAGCTCCTATAATTCACCCCTCCACTTT	CASGGASSYNSPLHF
TRBV5-8	-	12	TRBJ1-1	-	TGTGCCAGCAGCTCGGACGGGCCTAAAGCTTTCTTT	CASSSDGPKAFF
TRBV18	-	15	TRBJ2-2	-	TGTGCCAGCTCGCTGGACTATTTGAACACCGGGGAGCTGTTTTTT	CASSLDYLNTGELFF
TRBV9	-	17	TRBJ1-2	-	TGTGCCAGCAGCGGCCGGGACATACTAGAAGGGGACTATGGCTACACCTTC	CASSGRDILEGDYGYTF
TRBV7-8	-	16	TRBJ2-3	TRBD1	TGTGCCAGCAGTGGGGACAGCGGTCGTTGGACAGATACGCAGTATTTT	CASSGDSGRWTDTQYF
TRBV5-5	-	15	TRBJ2-5	TRBD2	TGTGCCAGCAGCCTGACGGGGGGGATCCAAGAGACCCAGTACTTC	CASSLTGGIQETQYF
TRBV28	-	15	TRBJ2-3	TRBD2	TGTGCCAGCATCGAGTCAGGGAGGGCCACAGATACGCAGTATTTT	CASIESGRATDTQYF
TRBV7-9	-	15	TRBJ1-5	TRBD1	TGTGCCAGCAGCTCGCAGGGGGCGGGCAATCAGCCCCAGCATTTT	CASSSQGAGNQPQHF
TRBV2	-	14	TRBJ2-1	-	TGTGCCAGCCCGACGGGTATGTCCTACAATGAGCAGTTCTTC	CASPTGMSYNEQFF
TRBV7-9	-	12	TRBJ1-2	-	TGTGCCAGCAGCTTAGATTTTGGCGGCTACACCTTC	CASSLDFGGYTF
TRBV5-1	-	18	TRBJ1-3	-	TGCGCCAGCAGCTTTTCGTACTCGCCAGGGCTCTTTGGAAACACCATATATTTT	CASSFSYSPGLFGNTIYF
TRBV18	-	14	TRBJ2-7	TRBD2	TGTGCCAGCTCACTAGCGGGGGCCCTCTACGAGCAGTACTTC	CASSLAGALYEQYF
TRBV6-5	-	15	TRBJ2-2	TRBD1	TGTGCCAGCAGGCCGGACAGGATTAACACCGGGGAGCTGTTTTTT	CASRPDRINTGELFF
TRBV5-4	-	15	TRBJ2-1	TRBD2	TGTGCCAGCAGCTTAAACGGGGGGGGAATCAATGAGCAGTTCTTC	CASSLNGGGINEQFF
TRBV5-1	-	14	TRBJ1-6	TRBD1	TGCGCCAGCAGCGCCGGACAGGGGAATTCACCCCTCCACTTT	CASSAGQGNSPLHF
TRBV6-1	-	15	TRBJ1-2	-	TGTGCCAGCAGTGAACAGGTAGATCTGGACTATGGCTACACCTTC	CASSEQVDLDYGYTF
TRBV4-2	-	17	TRBJ2-3	TRBD2	TGTGCCAGCAGCCAAGCCCTGGAAGCGGGGGGGCCGGGTACGCAGTATTTT	CASSQALEAGGPGTQYF
TRBV30	-	15	TRBJ1-2	TRBD1	TGTGCCTGGAGTGACGGACAGGGGAGGTACTATGGCTACACCTTC	CAWSDGQGRYYGYTF
TRBV6-1	-	20	TRBJ2-4	TRBD1	TGTGCCAGCAGTGGGGGACAGGGCCTTAACCTACTGGGGGCCAAAAACATTCAGTACTTC	CASSGGQGLNLLGAKNIQYF
TRBV18	-	17	TRBJ1-4	TRBD1	TGTGCCAGCTCACCACTGTTACAACAGGGGATGGATGAAAAACTGTTTTTT	CASSPLLQQGMDEKLFF
TRBV2	medium-sized	13	TRBJ1-1	-	TGTGCCAGCAGTGAAGGGAAGAACACTGAAGCTTTCTTT	CASSEGKNTEAFF
TRBV5-1	-	15	TRBJ1-6	TRBD1	TGCGCCAGCAGCTTAAGGGGGCAGTTAAATTCACCCCTCCACTTT	CASSLRGQLNSPLHF
TRBV30	-	12	TRBJ1-3	TRBD1	TGTGCCTTGGGACAGGGTGGGGACACCATATATTTT	CALGQGGDTIYF
TRBV6-1	-	14	TRBJ2-7	-	TGTGCCAGCAGTGAACGGGACGGACCCTACGAGCAGTACTTC	CASSERDGPYEQYF
TRBV30	-	13	TRBJ2-5	-	TGTGCCTGGAGTGTAGGGCTAGCTGAGACCCAGTACTTC	CAWSVGLAETQYF
TRBV19	once	14	TRBJ1-1	-	TGTGCCAGTAGTATCTACCAAGGGGCAGGTGAAGCTTTCTTT	CASSIYQGAGEAFF
TRBV5-1	-	15	TRBJ2-6	-	TGTGCCAGCAGCTTGGGAGCTCTGCCGGCCAACGTCCTGACTTTC	CASSLGALPANVLTF
TRBV5-1	-	15	TRBJ2-5	-	TGCGCCAGCAGCTTGAACGCACTTCGCCAAGAGACCCAGTACTTC	CASSLNALRQETQYF
TRBV28	few	15	TRBJ2-3	TRBD2	TGTGCCAGCAGTCTCGGGACTAGAGGCACAGATACGCAGTATTTT	CASSLGTRGTDTQYF
TRBV30	-	16	TRBJ2-3	-	TGTGCCTGGAGTGTAGTATGGGGGGGGGCCATAGATACGCAGTATTTT	CAWSVVWGGAIDTQYF
TRBV7-2	-	13	TRBJ2-2	-	TGTGCCAGCAGCTTAGCGACCCCCGGGGAGCTGTTTTTT	CASSLATPGELFF
TRBV5-4	-	16	TRBJ1-5	-	TGTGCCAGCAGCTTGGAAGGGGGGCAGAATGGGCAGCCCCAGCATTTT	CASSLEGGQNGQPQHF
TRBV30	-	14	TRBJ1-1	-	TGTGCCTCCACCCTGGGGCATATAAACACTGAAGCTTTCTTT	CASTLGHINTEAFF
TRBV18	-	18	TRBJ1-2	-	TGTGCCAGCTCACCACCGGGACAAGGGCGGATCTTTGCGAGGGGCTACACCTTC	CASSPPGQGRIFARGYTF
TRBV6-4	-	14	TRBJ1-1	-	TGTGCCAGCAGTGACTCGAACCGGAACACTGAAGCTTTCTTT	CASSDSNRNTEAFF
TRBV21-1	-	16	TRBJ1-3	-	TGTGCCAGCAGCAAAGAGTCACAGGGGGCTGGAAACACCATATATTTT	CASSKESQGAGNTIYF
TRBV10-3	once	16	TRBJ2-7	TRBD1	TGTGCCATCAGTGAGTCCGAGACAGGGAAATCCTACGAGCAGTACTTC	CAISESETGKSYEQYF
TRBV5-4	once	13	TRBJ2-5	-	TGTGCCAGCAGCCCGAGGAGTCAAGAGACCCAGTACTTC	CASSPRSQETQYF